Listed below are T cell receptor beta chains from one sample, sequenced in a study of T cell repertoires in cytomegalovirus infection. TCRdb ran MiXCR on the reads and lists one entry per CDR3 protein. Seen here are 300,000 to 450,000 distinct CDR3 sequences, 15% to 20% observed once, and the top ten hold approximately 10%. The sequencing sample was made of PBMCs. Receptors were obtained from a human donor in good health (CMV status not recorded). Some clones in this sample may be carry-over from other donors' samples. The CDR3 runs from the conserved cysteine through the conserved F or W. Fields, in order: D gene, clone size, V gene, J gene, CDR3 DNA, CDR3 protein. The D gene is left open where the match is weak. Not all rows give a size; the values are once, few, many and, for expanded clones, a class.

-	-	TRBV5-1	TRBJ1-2	TGCGCCAGCAGCTTGGGGGGGACGTCTAACTATGGCTACACCTTC	CASSLGGTSNYGYTF
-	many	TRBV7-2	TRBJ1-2	TGTGCCAGCAGCCAAAGACAGAAGGACTATGGCTACACCTTC	CASSQRQKDYGYTF
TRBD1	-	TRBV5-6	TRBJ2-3	TGTGCCAGCAGCCCACGGGGACAGGGGGCTTGGACGCAGTATTTT	CASSPRGQGAWTQYF
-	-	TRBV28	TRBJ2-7	TGTGCCAGCAAACCCTTGGGGGACAACTACGAGCAGTACTTC	CASKPLGDNYEQYF
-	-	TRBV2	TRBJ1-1	TGTGCCAGCATCGAGGGAGTTCGGGCTTTCTTT	CASIEGVRAFF
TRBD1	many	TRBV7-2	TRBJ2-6	TGTGCCAGCAGCTTGGTACAGGGGGCGTGGGGGGCCAACGTCCTGACTTTC	CASSLVQGAWGANVLTF
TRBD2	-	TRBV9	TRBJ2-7	TGTGCCAGCAGCGTAGCGGAAACTAGCGGAATACAAGGGGAGCAGTACTTC	CASSVAETSGIQGEQYF
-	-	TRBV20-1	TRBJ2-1	TGCAGTGCTAGAGATGTTGGCGGATCCTACAATGAGCAGTTCTTC	CSARDVGGSYNEQFF
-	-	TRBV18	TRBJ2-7	TGTGCCAGCTCACTTAGGACTGACAGCTCCTACGAGCAGTACTTC	CASSLRTDSSYEQYF
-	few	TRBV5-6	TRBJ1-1	TGTGCCAGCAGCTTGGGGATAGGACAGGCTTTCTTT	CASSLGIGQAFF
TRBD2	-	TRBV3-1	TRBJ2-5	TGTGCCAGCAGCTCACCCGGGACTAGCGGGAAATCTGGAGAGACCCAGTACTTC	CASSSPGTSGKSGETQYF
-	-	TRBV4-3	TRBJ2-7	TGCGCCAGCAGCCAAGAGGGGGCCTCCTACGAGCAGTACTTC	CASSQEGASYEQYF
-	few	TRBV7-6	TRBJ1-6	TGTGCCAGCAGCTCGGAGATGGGGAATTCACCCCTCCACTTT	CASSSEMGNSPLHF
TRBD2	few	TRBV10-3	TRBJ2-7	TGTGCCATCTCTGGGACGGGAGGTGCCTACGAGCAGTACTTC	CAISGTGGAYEQYF
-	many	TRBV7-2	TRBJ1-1	TGTGCCAGCAGCTTAATGGGCGGATTGAACACTGAAGCTTTCTTT	CASSLMGGLNTEAFF
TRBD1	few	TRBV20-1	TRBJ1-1	TGCAGTGCTTCAACGGGACAGTGGAACACTGAAGCTTTCTTT	CSASTGQWNTEAFF
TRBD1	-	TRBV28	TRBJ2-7	TGTGCCAGCACTCGGGGACAGCCTAGGGACGAGCAGTACTTC	CASTRGQPRDEQYF
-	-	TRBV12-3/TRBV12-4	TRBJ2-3	TGTGCCAGCAGTCCCTTAGAGCGAGGACTACAAGATACGCAGTATTTT	CASSPLERGLQDTQYF
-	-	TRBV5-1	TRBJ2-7	TGCGCCAGCAGCTTGGATCCAGGGGCCAGGGAGCAGTACTTC	CASSLDPGAREQYF
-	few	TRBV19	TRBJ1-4	TGTGCCAGTAGAAGGGGGGGAGACATAAGATCGAAAGGTGAAAAACTGTTTTTT	CASRRGGDIRSKGEKLFF
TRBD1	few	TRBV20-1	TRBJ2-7	TGCAGTGCTGATACCGGGACAGGGCACGAGCAGTACTTC	CSADTGTGHEQYF
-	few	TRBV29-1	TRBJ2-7	TGCAGCGTCCCGGGCCCGGGAAAGCCCTACGAGCAGTACTTC	CSVPGPGKPYEQYF
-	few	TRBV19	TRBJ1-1	TGTGCCAGTAGTATCACAGGGCCCACTGAAGCTTTCTTT	CASSITGPTEAFF
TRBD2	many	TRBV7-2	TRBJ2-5	TGTGCCAGCAGCTCAGCGGGGGGGAGGGAGACCCAGTACTTC	CASSSAGGRETQYF
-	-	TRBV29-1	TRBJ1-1	TGCAGCGTTGGGGGCGCGAGAACTGAAGCTTTCTTT	CSVGGARTEAFF
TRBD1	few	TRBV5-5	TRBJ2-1	TGTGCCAGCAGTGGGACAGGGGGGGAGGATGAGCAGTTCTTC	CASSGTGGEDEQFF
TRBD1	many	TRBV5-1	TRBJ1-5	TGCGCCAGCAGCTTGGCACCGCAGGGGGCGAGTAGGAATCAGCCCCAGCATTTT	CASSLAPQGASRNQPQHF
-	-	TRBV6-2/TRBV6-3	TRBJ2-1	TGTGCCAGCAGTTATTTCACAGGGTCAGGGTCCTACAATGAGCAGTTCTTC	CASSYFTGSGSYNEQFF
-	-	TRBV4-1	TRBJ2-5	TGCGCCAGCAGCCAAGAGGTCACAGGAAACTCCTTGGAGACCCAGTACTTC	CASSQEVTGNSLETQYF
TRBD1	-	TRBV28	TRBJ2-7	TGTGCCAGCACCCTCTCCCCGGACAGGGTCGGGTACGAGCAGTACTTC	CASTLSPDRVGYEQYF
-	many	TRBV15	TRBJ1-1	TGTGCCACCAGCAGCACGGACATGAACACTGAAGCTTTCTTT	CATSSTDMNTEAFF
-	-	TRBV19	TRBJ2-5	TGTGCCAGTAGTCCCCTCGCGGGGCCCCAAGAGACCCAGTACTTC	CASSPLAGPQETQYF
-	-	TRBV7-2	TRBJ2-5	TGTGCCAGCAGCTTAAGGGGCACAGAGACCCAGTACTTC	CASSLRGTETQYF
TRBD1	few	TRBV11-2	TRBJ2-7	TGTGCCAGCAGCTCCACTAAGACAGGGTTGTACGAGCAGTACTTC	CASSSTKTGLYEQYF
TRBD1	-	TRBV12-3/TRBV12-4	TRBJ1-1	TGTGCCAGCAGTTTGGACAGGGTCAAGAACACTGAAGCTTTCTTT	CASSLDRVKNTEAFF
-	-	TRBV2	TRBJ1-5	TGTGCCAGCAGGCGACAGGTGTTGGGCAATCAGCCCCAGCATTTT	CASRRQVLGNQPQHF
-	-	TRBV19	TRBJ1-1	TGTGCCAGTAGTGACGACAGTATGAACACTGAAGCTTTCTTT	CASSDDSMNTEAFF
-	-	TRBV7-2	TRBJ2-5	TGTGCCAGCAGCCCCGCCGCTCTCCAAGAGACCCAGTACTTC	CASSPAALQETQYF
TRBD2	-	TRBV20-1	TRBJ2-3	TGCAGTGCTAGAGATTGGACGGGGGGGACAGATACGCAGTATTTT	CSARDWTGGTDTQYF
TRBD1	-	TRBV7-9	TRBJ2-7	TGTGCCAGCAGTCAAACAGGGGTCTCCTACGAGCAGTACTTC	CASSQTGVSYEQYF
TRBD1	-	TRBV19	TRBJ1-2	TGTGCCAGTACGCCAGGGGGTTCCTACACCTTC	CASTPGGSYTF
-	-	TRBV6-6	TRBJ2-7	TGTGCCAGCAACAAAGGCCCCGATAGGTACGAGCAGTACTTC	CASNKGPDRYEQYF
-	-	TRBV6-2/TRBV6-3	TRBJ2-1	TGTGCCAGCAGTTACCCCCCCGATGAGCAGTTCTTC	CASSYPPDEQFF
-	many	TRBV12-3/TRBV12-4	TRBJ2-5	TGTGCCAGCAGTCTTATTAACCAAGAGACCCAGTACTTC	CASSLINQETQYF
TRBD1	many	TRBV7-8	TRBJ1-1	TGTGCCAGCAGCAGGACAGGGACCAACACTGAAGCTTTCTTT	CASSRTGTNTEAFF
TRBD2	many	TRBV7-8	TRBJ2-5	TGTGCCAGCAGCGCCACGGGGCGGGGGAGCCATCAAGAGACCCAGTACTTC	CASSATGRGSHQETQYF
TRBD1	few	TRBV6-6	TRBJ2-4	TGTGCCAGCAGCACCCCAGGGGGCGATGGCAAAAACATTCAGTACTTC	CASSTPGGDGKNIQYF
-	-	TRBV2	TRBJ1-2	TGTGCCAGCAGTGAAGGCCGGACCAGTGGCTACACCTTC	CASSEGRTSGYTF